These 21 T cell receptor beta chains originate from one sample sequenced in a study of early stage breast cancer tumors (dated by TCRdb to 2016 to 2017). The method behind the library was the immunoSEQ multiplex PCR assay. As stored in TCRdb, this immuneACCESS dataset retains in-frame rearrangements with V and J assigned. A fraction of the clones does not appear; measured against another copy, unresolved V genes explain less than half of the discrepancy, and the remainder lacks a known reason. The sample records around 30,000 clones, 60% to 80% of which are singletons. The ten largest make up around 10% of the sample. What was sequenced was breast tumor tissue. Receptor source: a person younger than 45 with breast cancer.

CDR3 residues: CASSVEIEPSGAYEQYF. In DNA form, the CDR3 reads TGTGCCAGCAGCGTAGAGATTGAGCCTAGCGGCGCCTACGAGCAGTACTTC. The V call is TRBV9, the J call TRBJ2-7; 7 nucleotides match TRBD2. The CDR3 consists of 17 residues. The junction had 11 bases not matched to a gene; V was cut back by 0 bases and J by 2 bases. Per germline, CDR1 SGDLS and CDR2 YYNGEE.

The chain has TRBV2 and TRBJ2-2; 11 positions agree with TRBD1. The CDR3 length is 15 residues. The trim removed 6 bases at V and 7 bases at J, leaving 7 bases unmatched. Germline V lookup: CDR1 SNHLY, CDR2 FYNNEI. CDR3 nucleotides: TGTGCCAGCAGGAAGGACAGGGGGCAGGACGGGGAGCTGTTTTTT. This translates into CASRKDRGQDGELFF. Full variable domain (remainder filled in from reference TRBV2 and TRBJ2-2): EPEVTQTPSHQVTQMGQEVILRCVPISNHLYFYWYRQILGQKVEFLVSFYNNEISEKSEIFDDQFSVERPDGSNFTLKIRSTKLEDSAMYFCASRKDRGQDGELFFGEGSRLTVL.

The gene calls are TRBV7-2 and TRBJ2-2; no firm D call. CDR1 is SGHTA and CDR2 is FQGNSA in the germline V gene. The CDR3 is 14 amino acids. The germline V and J ends were trimmed by 4 bases and 0 bases, with 6 bases remaining between them. The CDR3 DNA reads TGTGCCAGCAGCTCGTTCGCGAACACCGGGGAGCTGTTTTTT. It specifies CASSSFANTGELFF.

The gene calls are TRBV10-3 and TRBJ2-1, with a tentative D call TRBD1 (6 bases). Germline assignment: CDR1 ENHRY and CDR2 SYGVKD. The V and J ends lost 5 bases and 5 bases respectively, with 22 bases between them. This CDR3 comprises 17 residues. The chain's CDR3 is CAISSQLVGGEDNEQFF. The CDR3 DNA follows: TGTGCCATCAGTTCTCAGTTGGTTGGGGGCGAGGACAATGAGCAGTTCTTC.

V gene TRBV5-1 combines with J gene TRBJ2-7; unclear D gene. The CDR3 loop spans 12 amino acids. V dropped 2 bases and J dropped 2 bases, with 5 bases sitting between them. Germline V gene data show CDR1 as SGHRS and CDR2 as YFSETQ. CDR3 nucleotide sequence: TGCGCCAGCAGCTTTTGCCCCTACGAGCAGTACTTC. Amino acids: CASSFCPYEQYF.

V and J are TRBV30 and TRBJ2-3; TRBD1 matches 7 bases. Germline V gene sequence: CDR1 GTSNPN, CDR2 SVGIG (reference sequence). Trimming cost V 8 bases and J 0 bases; bases outside gene matches: 14. The CDR3 is 16 residues long. The CDR3 region has the DNA TGTGCCGGATTTCGGACAGGCTCTTCTAGCACAGATACGCAGTATTTT. Its translation: CAGFRTGSSSTDTQYF.

This chain joins TRBV5-1 and TRBJ2-2, with a tentative D call TRBD2 (5 bases). The CDR3 totals 15 residues. V shed 0 bases and J shed 7 bases, with 13 bases lying between them. Germline lookup yields CDR1 SGHRS and CDR2 YFSETQ. The CDR3 sequence is CASSLVEAVGGELFF. CDR3 in DNA: TGCGCCAGCAGCTTGGTGGAGGCGGTAGGCGGGGAGCTGTTTTTT.

The chain recombines TRBV4-1 with TRBJ1-1; D might be TRBD1 (5 bases). Germline CDR1 is MGHRA and CDR2 is YSYEKL. V was pared by 0 bases and J by 5 bases, with 13 bases between. The CDR3 has 15 residues. The chain's CDR3 is CASSQDGTWGTEAFF. CDR3 nucleotides: TGCGCCAGCAGCCAAGACGGGACGTGGGGAACTGAAGCTTTCTTT.

The chain uses TRBV15 and TRBJ2-1; 7 nucleotides align to TRBD2. Germline CDR1 reads LNHNV; CDR2 reads YYDKDF (reference sequence). J lost 7 bases, V lost 1 base, and 7 bases had no gene match. CDR3 length: 15 residues. As DNA, the CDR3 is TGTGCCACCAGCAGAGTAGCGGGCAGAGGGAATGAGCAGTTCTTC. Protein: CATSRVAGRGNEQFF.

The gene calls are TRBV30 and TRBJ1-6; unclear D gene. V was shortened by 4 bases and J by 4 bases, with 8 bases between the two germline ends. The CDR3 is 13 residues long. CDR1 and CDR2 (germline): GTSNPN, SVGIG (reference sequence). CDR3 DNA: TGTGCCTGGACCGCTCAATATAATTCACCCCTCCACTTT. Protein sequence: CAWTAQYNSPLHF. Full variable domain (remainder filled in from reference TRBV30 and TRBJ1-6): SQTIHQWPATLVQPVGSPLSLECTVEGTSNPNLYWYRQAAGRGLQLLFYSVGIGQISSEVPQNLSASRPQDRQFILSSKKLLLSDSGFYLCAWTAQYNSPLHFGNGTRLTVT.

This clone was seen a few times. This chain links TRBV20-1 with TRBJ1-2; maybe TRBD1 (6 bases). The germline gives CDR1 DFQATT, CDR2 SNEGSKA (reference sequence). This CDR3 contains 11 residues. The V gene lost 6 bases and the J gene lost 6 bases, with 11 bases spanning the gap. DNA for the CDR3: TGCAGTGCGAGGGGGGCGGATGGCTACACCTTC. Translating it yields CSARGADGYTF.

This chain links TRBV19 with TRBJ2-1; 9 positions match TRBD2. Losses at the gene ends were 2 bases for V and 7 bases for J; bases not matched to a gene: 6. The CDR3 loop spans 15 amino acids. CDR1 is LNHDA and CDR2 is SQIVND in the germline V gene (reference sequence). The CDR3 reads CASSIRLAAGNEQFF. The CDR3, as DNA: TGTGCCAGTAGTATACGACTAGCGGCGGGGAATGAGCAGTTCTTC.

This chain connects TRBV5-8 to TRBJ2-7, with D unclear. The CDR3 sequence is 10 residues long. Trimming removed 5 bases at V and 4 bases at J, with 4 bases between. Germline V CDR1 and CDR2: SGHTS, YDEGEE. CDR3 sequence: CASSLYEQYF. DNA for the CDR3: TGTGCCAGCAGTTTGTACGAGCAGTACTTC.

This clone was found once. J is TRBJ2-1 and V is TRBV29-1, with 14 bases aligning to TRBD2. CDR1 is SQVTM, CDR2 ANQGSEA, per germline. J gave up 7 bases and V 1 base, and 3 bases lay outside the gene matches. The CDR3 extends over 15 amino acids. The DNA for the CDR3 is TGCAGCGTTGAAGTGGGGACTAGCGGGAGTAATGAGCAGTTCTTC. Its protein product is CSVEVGTSGSNEQFF.

The rearrangement joins TRBV6-1 to TRBJ1-5; D possibly corresponds to TRBD1 (5 bases). CDR1 and CDR2 (germline): MNHNS, SASEGT. V dropped 4 bases and J dropped 0 bases, with 10 bases sitting between them. The CDR3 has 15 residues. The CDR3, as DNA: TGTGCCAGCAGTGGCCGGGGGAGTAGCAATCAGCCCCAGCATTTT. Amino acids: CASSGRGSSNQPQHF.

The chain employs TRBV18 and TRBJ2-2; D gene unclear. Germline CDR1 and CDR2: KGHSH and LQKENI. This CDR3 spans 12 amino acids. The V end was cut by 2 bases, the J end by 7 bases, with 5 bases between. The CDR3 sequence is CASSPYSGELFF. The CDR3 bases are TGTGCCAGCTCACCATATAGCGGGGAGCTGTTTTTT.

The rearrangement links TRBV7-9 to TRBJ1-1; no definite D call. Trimming took 5 bases from V and 1 from J, leaving 8 bases between them. CDR3 length: 13 amino acids. Germline CDR1 SEHNR, CDR2 FQNEAQ (reference sequence). CDR3 bases: TGTGCCAGCAGCCCACACCAGAACACTGAAGCTTTCTTT. This codes for CASSPHQNTEAFF.

This clone turned up a few times. The rearrangement joins TRBV10-3 to TRBJ1-1; 12 bases match TRBD1. Germline loops: CDR1 ENHRY, CDR2 SYGVKD. Trimming at V came to 7 bases and at J to 5 bases, leaving 5 bases not matched to a gene. CDR3 length: 14 residues. In DNA form, the CDR3 reads TGTGCCATCACGGGACAGGGGGCGGGAACTGAAGCTTTCTTT. Translated, it gives CAITGQGAGTEAFF.

V is TRBV21-1 and J is TRBJ2-7; TRBD2, the table's D call, lacks a check against the DNA. TRBV21-1 is a listed pseudogene. This CDR3 is 17 amino acids long. The CDR3 sequence: CASSKSAWGREAYEQYF. DNA for the CDR3: TGTGCCAGCAGCAAATCCGCGTGGGGGCGGGAGGCCTACGAGCAGTACTTC.

In this sample, this clone turned up once. The V and J genes are TRBV7-6 and TRBJ1-2; TRBD1 might be the D (6 bases). The CDR3 consists of 13 residues. Germline assignment: CDR1 SGHVS and CDR2 FNYEAQ. The V end lost 5 bases, the J end lost 7 bases, and 14 bases lay between the germline ends. The CDR3 is CASSAGQGFGYTF. The CDR3 DNA follows: TGTGCCAGCAGCGCAGGTCAGGGGTTTGGCTACACCTTC.

V and J are TRBV11-2 and TRBJ2-5; D may be TRBD2 (5 bases). Germline V CDR1 and CDR2: SGHAT, FQNNGV. This CDR3 region has 15 residues. V shed 4 bases and J shed 5 bases, with 17 bases lying between them. The CDR3 nucleotides read TGTGCCAGCAGCTCCCAAGGGAGCCAGGCGGAGACCCAGTACTTC. Its translation: CASSSQGSQAETQYF.